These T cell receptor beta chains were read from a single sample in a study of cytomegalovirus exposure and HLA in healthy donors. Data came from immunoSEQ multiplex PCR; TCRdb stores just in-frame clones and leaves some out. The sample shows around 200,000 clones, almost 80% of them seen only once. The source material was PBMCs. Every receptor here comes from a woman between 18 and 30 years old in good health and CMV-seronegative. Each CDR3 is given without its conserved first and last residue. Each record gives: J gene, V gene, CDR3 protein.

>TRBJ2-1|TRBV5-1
ASSFLGLAGGSDEQF
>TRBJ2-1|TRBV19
ASSIGVGDSDEQF
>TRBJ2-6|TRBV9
ASSAHVGAGANVLT
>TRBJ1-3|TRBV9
ASSAPRTGETEGRNTIY
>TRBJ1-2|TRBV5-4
ASSSGGRDYGYT
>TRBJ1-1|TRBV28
ASSLGGGNTEAF
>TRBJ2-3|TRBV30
AWSGSGSSTDTQY
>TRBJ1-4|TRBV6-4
ASSEGQGGEKLF
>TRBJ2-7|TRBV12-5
ASGSGQGVNEQY
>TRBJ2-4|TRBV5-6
ASSLRQGAAKNIQY
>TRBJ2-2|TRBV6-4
ASSDVKIGELF
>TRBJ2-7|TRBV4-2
ASSSAGSGRAYEQY
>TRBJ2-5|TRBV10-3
AISESYLEGSVQETQY
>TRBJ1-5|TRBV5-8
ASSFSGRNQPQH
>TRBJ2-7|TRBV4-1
ASSQDQREQY
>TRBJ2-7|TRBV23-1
ASSQSERVHEQY
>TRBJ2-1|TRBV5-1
ASSLEGVGYNEQF
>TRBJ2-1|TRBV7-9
ASSFSGSYNEQF
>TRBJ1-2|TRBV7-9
ASSPYKTETNYGYT
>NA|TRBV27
ASSLRTTGEEFREQY
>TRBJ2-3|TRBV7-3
ASSLSGSIDTQY
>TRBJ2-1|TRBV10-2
ASSALPRGGPYNEQF
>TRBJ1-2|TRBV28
ASRPRGSYGYT
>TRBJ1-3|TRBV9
ASSRGTGESAGNTIY
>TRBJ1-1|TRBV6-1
ASSEVLGGAGTEAF
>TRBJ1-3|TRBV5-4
ASSPKPGQGSPSGNTIY
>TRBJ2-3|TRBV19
ASSPEGGTDTQY
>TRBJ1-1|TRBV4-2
ASSQGGGGNTEAF
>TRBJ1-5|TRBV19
ASRHAGQGALGQPQH